These 27 T cell receptor beta chains originate from one sample sequenced in a study of metastatic and nonmetastatic thyroid tumors. Via MiXCR, TCRdb re-called the PCR reads. The sample includes some 93,000 clones, roughly an eighth seen only once; the top ten take about 10%. Patients underwent thyroid surgery, and none had received any treatment before it. The sample was blood. The receptor set was obtained from a female donor with papillary thyroid cancer or a benign thyroid nodule (not recorded which). Some clones in this sample may be carry-over from other donors' samples.

This clone was observed a few times. With a much larger clone just one base away, this may be a read error. The chain employs TRBV2 and TRBJ2-2; D ambiguous. Germline loops: CDR1 SNHLY, CDR2 FYNNEI. The length of the CDR3 is 13 residues. V was trimmed by 1 base and J by 7 bases, leaving 7 bases between them. DNA of the CDR3: TGTGCCAGCAGTGAAGAGCACATCGGGGAGCTGTTTTTT. Translated: CASSEEHIGELFF.

This clone appeared many times. The rearrangement uses TRBV28 and TRBJ1-5; tentatively, D is TRBD1 (5 bases). V dropped 5 bases and J dropped 4 bases, with 15 bases sitting between them. The CDR3 is 15 amino acids. Germline CDR1 reads MDHEN; CDR2 reads SYDVKM. CDR3 sequence: CASSPPAGWNQPQHF. DNA of the CDR3: TGTGCCAGCAGTCCCCCGGCAGGGTGGAATCAGCCCCAGCATTTT.

Concerning this clone itself: A read error may produce the germline difference seen at one junction end. The chain links TRBV7-2 to TRBJ2-7; D unclear. The CDR3 consists of 15 residues. CDR1 and CDR2 from the germline V gene are SGHTA and FQGNSA. CDR3 sequence (DNA): TGTGCCAGCAGCTTATGGGCCAGGAGCTCCTACGAGCATTACTTC. This encodes CASSLWARSSYEHYF. The full variable domain, completed using reference TRBV7-2 and TRBJ2-7, is GAGVSQSPSNKVTEKGKDVELRCDPISGHTALYWYRQSLGQGLEFLIYFQGNSAPDKSGLPSDRFSAERTGGSVSTLTIQRTQQEDSAVYLCASSLWARSSYEHYFGPGTRLTVT.

V gene TRBV30 combines with J gene TRBJ2-7; D is unresolved. The germline V and J ends were trimmed by 4 bases and 4 bases, with 8 bases remaining between them. CDR1 GTSNPN and CDR2 SVGIG come from the germline V gene (reference sequence). The length of the CDR3 is 11 residues. CDR3 protein: CAWKRAYEQYF. The CDR3 DNA sequence: TGTGCCTGGAAACGTGCTTACGAGCAGTACTTC.

In its sample, this clone was seen many times. This sample also contains other DNA sequences that code for the same CDR3. The chain recombines TRBV6-2 or TRBV6-3 with TRBJ2-7; no reliable D call. Between the trimmed V and J ends, which lost 2 bases and 6 bases, there was a span of 17 bases. In germline, CDR1 is MNHEY, CDR2 SVGEGT. The CDR3 covers 15 residues. This CDR3 reads CASSYGPRTEREQYF. CDR3 DNA sequence: TGTGCCAGCAGTTACGGGCCACGTACAGAGCGCGAGCAGTACTTC.

This clone occurred many times. The rearrangement links TRBV20-1 to TRBJ1-6, with TRBD1 matching 8 bases. The ends lost 3 bases at V and 3 bases at J; junction bases unmatched: 4. CDR3 length: 15 amino acids. Germline V CDR1 and CDR2: DFQATT, SNEGSKA (reference sequence). CDR3 sequence: CSARTGAVYNSPLHF. In DNA, the CDR3 is TGCAGTGCTAGGACAGGGGCTGTCTATAATTCACCCCTCCACTTT.

This clone was counted many times. V usage is TRBV15 and J usage is TRBJ2-1, with 8 positions matching TRBD2. The J segment lost 2 bases and the V segment lost 4 bases, leaving 7 bases of the junction unmatched. This CDR3 contains 16 residues. Germline loops: CDR1 LNHNV, CDR2 YYDKDF (reference sequence). CDR3 nucleotides: TGTGCCACCAGCATCCAAACTAGCGGAACCTACAATGAGCAGTTCTTC. This translates into CATSIQTSGTYNEQFF. Together with reference TRBV15 and TRBJ2-1, the CDR3 gives the full variable domain: DAMVIQNPRYQVTQFGKPVTLSCSQTLNHNVMYWYQQKSSQAPKLLFHYYDKDFNNEADTPDNFQSRRPNTSFCFLDIRSPGLGDTAMYLCATSIQTSGTYNEQFFGPGTRLTVL.

Ten or more counts support this clone. The chain joins TRBV29-1 to TRBJ2-2, with 9 bases identical to TRBD2. The CDR3 loop spans 13 amino acids. Germline assignment: CDR1 SQVTM and CDR2 ANQGSEA. V lost 7 bases to trimming and J lost 7 bases; unmatched junction nucleotides: 7. CDR3 nucleotide sequence: TGCAGCGCTAGGGGACTAGCCGGCGGGGAGCTGTTTTTT. Translation: CSARGLAGGELFF.

Note on this clone: A clone one base away is much larger, so this may be a read error. The J gene is TRBJ2-3, the V gene TRBV28, with a possible D match to TRBD1 (6 bases). V was cut by 7 bases and J by 1 base, with 12 bases left in between. The CDR3 consists of 14 residues. Germline-derived CDR1 and CDR2 are MDHEN and SYDVKM. The CDR3 is CASISRQGTDTQYF. CDR3 coding DNA: TGTGCCAGCATTTCCCGACAGGGCACAGATACGCAGTATTTT.

This clone was recorded at least ten times. This chain links TRBV28 with TRBJ2-7; no clear D. Trimming pared 1 base from V and 1 base from J, leaving 11 bases between. CDR1 and CDR2 from the germline V gene are MDHEN and SYDVKM. This CDR3 is built from 15 residues. The DNA for the CDR3 is TGTGCCAGCAGTTTATCCGAGCTACGATCCTACGAGCAGTACTTC. It specifies CASSLSELRSYEQYF.

The gene calls are TRBV5-1 and TRBJ2-5; 10 bases map to TRBD1. The CDR3 runs 14 residues. Trimming took 4 bases from V and 5 from J; bases not matched to a gene: 5. In germline, CDR1 is SGHRS, CDR2 YFSETQ. CDR3 sequence: CASSVTGGMETQYF. The CDR3 region has the DNA TGCGCCAGCAGCGTGACAGGGGGCATGGAGACCCAGTACTTC.

This clone was found many times. The chain uses TRBV30 and TRBJ2-5, with D possibly matching TRBD2 (6 bases). Trimming stripped 0 bases from V and 5 bases from J, with 10 bases between. From germline, CDR1 is GTSNPN and CDR2 SVGIG (reference sequence). The CDR3 is made up of 13 amino acids. The CDR3 bases are TGTGCCTGGAGTGTACCAGGGAGGGAGACCCAGTACTTC. Amino acid sequence: CAWSVPGRETQYF. The complete variable domain, with remaining parts taken from reference TRBV30 and TRBJ2-5, reads SQTIHQWPATLVQPVGSPLSLECTVEGTSNPNLYWYRQAAGRGLQLLFYSVGIGQISSEVPQNLSASRPQDRQFILSSKKLLLSDSGFYLCAWSVPGRETQYFGPGTRLLVL.

The J gene is TRBJ2-7, the V gene TRBV6-1; D is ambiguous. This CDR3 has 12 residues. Germline CDR1 and CDR2: MNHNS and SASEGT. The V end lost 5 bases, the J end lost 5 bases, and 10 bases lay between the germline ends. Written as DNA, the CDR3 is TGTGCCAGCAGTCCCAGTTGGGACGAGCAGTACTTC. Amino acids: CASSPSWDEQYF.

For this clone: A clone one base away is much larger, so this may be a read error. The chain joins TRBV7-9 to TRBJ2-1, with D tentatively TRBD1 (6 bases). This CDR3 region has 13 residues. CDR1 SEHNR and CDR2 FQNEAQ come from the germline V gene (reference sequence). CDR3 protein: CASSQTGYSEQFF. For the CDR3, the DNA is TGTGCCAGCAGCCAAACAGGGTACAGTGAGCAGTTCTTC.

This clone has only a few counts. Possible read error: a much larger clone is one base away. The J gene is TRBJ2-1, the V gene TRBV20-1; TRBD2 aligns across 14 bases. Germline V gene sequence: CDR1 DFQATT, CDR2 SNEGSKA (reference sequence). The CDR3 loop spans 16 amino acids. CDR3 bases: TGCAGTGCTAGTGCCTCCGGGACTAGCGGGAGTAATGGGCAGTTCTTC. The encoded protein is CSASASGTSGSNGQFF.

The chain has TRBV18 and TRBJ2-5, with TRBD1 matching 11 bases. This CDR3 has 17 residues. Trimming removed 2 bases from V and 6 bases from J; junction bases left unmatched: 11. From germline, CDR1 is KGHSH and CDR2 LQKENI. CDR3 nucleotides: TGTGCCAGCTCACCAACCAGGGACAGGGGGTTTGGAAAGACCCAGTACTTC. It codes for CASSPTRDRGFGKTQYF. Full variable domain (remainder filled in from reference TRBV18 and TRBJ2-5): NAGVMQNPRHLVRRRGQEARLRCSPMKGHSHVYWYRQLPEEGLKFMVYLQKENIIDESGMPKERFSAEFPKEGPSILRIQQVVRGDSAAYFCASSPTRDRGFGKTQYFGPGTRLLVL.

The sample holds many counts of this clone. This sequence joins TRBV20-1 and TRBJ1-4, with TRBD1 as a possible D gene (5 bases). The CDR3 is 14 residues long. Germline V CDR1 and CDR2: DFQATT, SNEGSKA (reference sequence). Trimming removed 3 bases from V and 5 bases from J, with 13 bases in between. CDR3 in DNA: TGCAGTGCTAGGGCCGGGACGACAAATGAAAAACTGTTTTTT. Protein sequence: CSARAGTTNEKLFF.

To note about this clone: This is likely a read error, given that the CDR3 carries no conserved phenylalanine or tryptophan at its end. This chain joins TRBV5-6 and TRBJ1-2; no reliable D call. This CDR3 contains 12 residues. Per germline, CDR1 SGHDT and CDR2 YYEEEE. The CDR3 loop is CASSLGKNGYTL. The CDR3 nucleotides read TGTGCCAGCAGTTTGGGAAAGAATGGCTACACCCTC.

This clone was recorded many times. The rearrangement links TRBV20-1 to TRBJ1-4, with TRBD1 matching over 8 bases. Germline loops: CDR1 DFQATT, CDR2 SNEGSKA (reference sequence). V trimming: 0 bases; J trimming: 5 bases; junction bases outside the gene matches: 5. This CDR3 comprises 15 residues. The CDR3 nucleotides are TGCAGTGCTAGAGATGTGACAGGGGTGAATGAAAAACTGTTTTTT. It yields the protein CSARDVTGVNEKLFF.

This clone was recorded at least ten times. The gene calls are TRBV15 and TRBJ2-7; perhaps D is TRBD1 or TRBD2 (5 bases each). Germline V CDR1 and CDR2: LNHNV, YYDKDF (reference sequence). The CDR3 runs to 15 residues. V lost 5 bases, J lost 7 bases, and 21 bases lay in between. The CDR3 protein is CATSPHPGSPGEQYF. As DNA, the CDR3 is TGTGCCACCAGCCCTCACCCAGGGTCCCCGGGGGAGCAGTACTTC.

This clone occurred many times. The V gene is TRBV28, the J gene TRBJ1-1; D gene unclear. Germline V gene sequence: CDR1 MDHEN, CDR2 SYDVKM. The CDR3 runs to 11 residues. The V end was cut by 8 bases, the J end by 5 bases, with 9 bases between. The CDR3 bases are TGTGCCAGCCGGGAAGGTACTGAAGCTTTCTTT. This encodes CASREGTEAFF.

This clone was seen repeatedly, ten times or more. The J gene is TRBJ2-1, the V gene TRBV5-6, with 7 bases aligning to TRBD2. Per the germline V gene, CDR1 is SGHDT and CDR2 is YYEEEE. The CDR3 covers 16 residues. J lost 1 base, V lost 1 base, and 5 bases had no gene match. The CDR3 bases are TGTGCCAGCAGCTTGAGAGCGGGATCTTCCTACAATGAGCAGTTCTTC. Residues: CASSLRAGSSYNEQFF.

As concerns this clone: One base away lies a much larger clone, so this may be a sequencing read error. The V and J genes are TRBV7-9 and TRBJ2-3; D is uncertain. CDR3 length: 14 amino acids. Germline V gives CDR1 SEHNR, CDR2 FQNEAQ (reference sequence). The V end lost 4 bases, the J end lost 4 bases, and 12 bases lay between the germline ends. The CDR3 DNA sequence: TGTGCCAGCAGCTACCATGGGTTCCCAGATACGCAGTATTTT. Its translation is CASSYHGFPDTQYF.

As regards this clone: An end of the junction does not agree with germline; a read error may underlie this. The rearrangement joins TRBV5-1 to TRBJ2-5; 7 bases are a match to TRBD2. Germline CDR1 and CDR2: SGHRS and YFSETQ. CDR3 length: 16 amino acids. The CDR3 region is CAISLESGRLKETHYF. CDR3 coding DNA: TGCGCCATCAGCTTGGAATCCGGGAGGCTAAAAGAGACCCATTACTTC.

This chain links TRBV11-3 with TRBJ1-2; no definite D call. This CDR3 comprises 16 residues. Trimming pared 3 bases from V and 4 bases from J, leaving 18 bases between. Germline CDR1 SGHNT, CDR2 YENEEA. The CDR3 coding sequence is TGTGCCAGCAGCTTTGGAGGATTGGACTTCCCCTATGGCTACACCTTC. Amino acid sequence: CASSFGGLDFPYGYTF.

This clone was detected many times. The chain has TRBV15 and TRBJ1-4; 7 bases fit TRBD1. After removal of 3 bases from V and 5 bases from J, the junction contained 6 bases not matched to a gene. Germline CDR1 and CDR2: LNHNV and YYDKDF (reference sequence). The CDR3 spans 15 residues. This CDR3 is CATSRTGTVNEKLFF. The CDR3 nucleotides read TGTGCCACCAGCAGGACCGGGACAGTAAATGAAAAACTGTTTTTT.

Details on this clone: A much larger clone differs by one base, so this may be a read error. The genes are TRBV20-1 and TRBJ2-7; a weak D match, TRBD1 (8 bases). The V gene lost 7 bases and the J gene lost 5 bases, with 18 bases spanning the gap. The CDR3 totals 13 residues. Germline-derived CDR1 and CDR2 are DFQATT and SNEGSKA (reference sequence). In nucleotides, the CDR3 is TGCAGTGACAGCGGGGACAGGCTGAACGAGCAGTACTTC. Its protein is CSDSGDRLNEQYF.